The clone carrying this T cell receptor beta chain occurred a few times. The antigen remains undetermined. MiXCR, applied by TCRdb to the RT-PCR reads, yields one record per CDR3 protein. The top ten clones hold approximately 10% of a sample with 700,000 to 800,000 distinct CDR3 sequences, approximately 18% of them seen once. V lost 6 bases to trimming and J lost 6 bases; unmatched junction nucleotides: 9. The germline CDR1 and CDR2 sequences are DFQATT and SNEGSKA (reference sequence). CDR3 length equals 14 residues. The data belong to a study of response to subunit inactivated influenza vaccine. Overall study findings and caveats: A suggestion made by the authors is that each seasonal influenza vaccination recruits few new T cells.

This TCR was recovered from a man aged 45 to 65 who received an inactivated influenza vaccine. The chain uses TRBV20-1 and TRBJ2-3, with 10 bases lining up with TRBD2. The input for sequencing was PBMCs from blood, taken about 5 days after vaccination. DNA of the CDR3: TGCAGTGCGAGGAGAGCTAGCGGGAGCGATACGCAGTATTTT. The encoded protein is CSARRASGSDTQYF.